The rows below give T cell receptor beta chains drawn from one sample of a study of early T cells in non-severe SARS-CoV-2 infection. A single record per CDR3 protein comes from TCRdb applying MiXCR to the 5' RACE reads. The sample lists about 70,000 distinct CDR3 sequences; about 4.6% were seen once. The sequencing here drew on whole blood, taken at baseline. These receptors came from an adult who was a healthcare worker with PCR-confirmed SARS-CoV-2 infection or an uninfected control (not recorded which). The donor label of this sample is uncertain. CDR3s include the opening cysteine and the closing phenylalanine or tryptophan. The D gene is left open where the match is weak. Clone size appears in some rows only: once, few, many, or a class for an expanded clone.

>TRBV5-4|NA|NA|TRBJ2-7
CASSLEAHYEQYF
TGTGCCAGCAGCTTGGAGGCCCACTACGAGCAGTACTTC
>TRBV7-8|many|NA|TRBJ2-4
CASSLDKNIQYF
TGTGCCAGCAGCTTGGACAAAAACATTCAGTACTTC
>TRBV10-1|NA|NA|TRBJ1-4
CASSEAGTNEKLFF
TGCGCCAGCAGTGAAGCAGGAACTAATGAAAAACTGTTTTTT
>TRBV5-4|few|TRBD1|TRBJ1-2
CASSLSIQGDSYGYTF
TGTGCCAGCAGCCTGAGCATACAGGGGGACTCGTATGGCTACACCTTC
>TRBV15|NA|TRBD1|TRBJ2-7
CATSRTNRGAAYEQYF
TGTGCCACCAGCAGAACTAACAGGGGAGCGGCCTACGAGCAGTACTTC
>TRBV19|many|NA|TRBJ2-5
CASSLREETQYF
TGTGCCAGTAGCCTCAGGGAAGAGACCCAGTACTTC
>TRBV20-1|many|NA|TRBJ2-5
CSSGVETQYF
TGCAGCAGCGGAGTAGAGACCCAGTACTTC
>TRBV16|few|NA|TRBJ2-3
CASSQSNSITDTQYF
TGTGCCAGCAGCCAATCGAACTCAATCACAGATACGCAGTATTTT
>TRBV20-1|many|TRBD1|TRBJ2-7
CSASDRGGAEQYF
TGCAGTGCTAGCGACAGGGGAGGTGCCGAGCAGTACTTC
>TRBV6-1|many|NA|TRBJ1-2
CASSEASRDVYGYTF
TGTGCCAGCAGTGAAGCTTCCCGGGATGTCTATGGCTACACCTTC
>TRBV12-3/TRBV12-4|many|NA|TRBJ2-1
CASSLGGNEQFF
TGTGCCAGCAGTTTAGGAGGGAATGAGCAGTTCTTC
>TRBV20-1|many|NA|TRBJ2-3
CSAPADREGDTQYF
TGCAGTGCCCCCGCTGACAGGGAGGGAGATACGCAGTATTTT
>TRBV4-2|many|TRBD1|TRBJ1-1
CASSPGQGRMNTEAFF
TGTGCCAGCAGCCCCGGACAGGGGCGCATGAACACTGAAGCTTTCTTT
>TRBV28|few|NA|TRBJ1-5
CASIQFGGNSNQPQHF
TGTGCCAGCATTCAATTCGGCGGAAATAGCAATCAGCCCCAGCATTTT
>TRBV9|few|NA|TRBJ1-1
CASSETVNTEAFF
TGTGCCAGCAGCGAGACAGTGAACACTGAAGCTTTCTTT
>TRBV10-3|NA|NA|TRBJ1-6
CAISPSASSYNSPLHF
TGTGCCATCAGTCCCTCGGCAAGCTCCTATAATTCACCCCTCCACTTT
>TRBV27|few|NA|TRBJ1-2
CASSPDTNYGYTF
TGTGCCAGCAGCCCGGACACCAACTATGGCTACACCTTC
>TRBV5-6|many|TRBD1|TRBJ2-7
CASSLVGTGLPYEQYF
TGTGCCAGCAGCTTGGTAGGGACAGGGTTACCCTACGAGCAGTACTTC
>TRBV5-1|NA|TRBD2|TRBJ2-1
CASSYTSGGYNEQFF
TGCGCCAGCAGCTATACTAGCGGGGGGTACAATGAGCAGTTCTTC
>TRBV6-2/TRBV6-3|many|NA|TRBJ2-3
CASSLTWPTADTQYF
TGTGCCAGCAGCTTGACATGGCCGACCGCAGATACGCAGTATTTT